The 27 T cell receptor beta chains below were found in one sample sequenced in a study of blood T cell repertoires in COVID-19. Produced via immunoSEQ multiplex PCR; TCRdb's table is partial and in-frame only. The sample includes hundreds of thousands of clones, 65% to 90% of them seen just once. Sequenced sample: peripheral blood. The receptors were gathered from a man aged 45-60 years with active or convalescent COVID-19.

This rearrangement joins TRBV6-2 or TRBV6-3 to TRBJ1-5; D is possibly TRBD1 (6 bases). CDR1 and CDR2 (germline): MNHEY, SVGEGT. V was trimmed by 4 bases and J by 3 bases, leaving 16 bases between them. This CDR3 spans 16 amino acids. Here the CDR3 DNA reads TGTGCCAGCAGTTCCCCCCGGGGGGGCATCAATCAGCCCCAGCATTTT. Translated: CASSSPRGGINQPQHF.

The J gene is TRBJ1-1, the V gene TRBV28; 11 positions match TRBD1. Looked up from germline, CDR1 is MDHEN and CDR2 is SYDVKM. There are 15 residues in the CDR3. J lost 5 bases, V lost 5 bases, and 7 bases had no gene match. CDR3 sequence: CASSPGQGAVTEAFF. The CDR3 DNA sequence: TGTGCCAGCAGTCCCGGACAGGGGGCTGTAACTGAAGCTTTCTTT.

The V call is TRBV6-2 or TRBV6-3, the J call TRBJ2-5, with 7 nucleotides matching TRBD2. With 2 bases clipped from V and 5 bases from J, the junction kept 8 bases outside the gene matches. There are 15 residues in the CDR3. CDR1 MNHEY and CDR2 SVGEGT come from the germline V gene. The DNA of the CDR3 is TGTGCCAGCAGTTACAGGGGCAGGGAGGGGGAGACCCAGTACTTC. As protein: CASSYRGREGETQYF.

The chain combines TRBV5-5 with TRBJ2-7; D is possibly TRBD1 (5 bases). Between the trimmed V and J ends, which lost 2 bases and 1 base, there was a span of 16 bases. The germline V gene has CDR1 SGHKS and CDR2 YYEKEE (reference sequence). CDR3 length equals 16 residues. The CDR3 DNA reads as TGTGCCAGCAGCTTACGCAAACAGGAGCCGTCCTACGAGCAGTACTTC. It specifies CASSLRKQEPSYEQYF.

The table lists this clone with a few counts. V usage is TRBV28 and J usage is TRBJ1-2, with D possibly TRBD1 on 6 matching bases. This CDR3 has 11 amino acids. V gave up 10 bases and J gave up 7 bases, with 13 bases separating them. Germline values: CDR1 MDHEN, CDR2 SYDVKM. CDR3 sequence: CATAWDTGYTF. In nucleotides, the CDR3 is TGTGCCACAGCGTGGGACACTGGCTACACCTTC.

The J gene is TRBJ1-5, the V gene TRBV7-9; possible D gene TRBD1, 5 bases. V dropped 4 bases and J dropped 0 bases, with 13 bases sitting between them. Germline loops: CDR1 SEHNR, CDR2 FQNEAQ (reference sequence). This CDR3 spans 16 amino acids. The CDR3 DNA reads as TGTGCCAGCAGCTCTGAGGAGGGGTATAGCAATCAGCCCCAGCATTTT. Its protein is CASSSEEGYSNQPQHF.

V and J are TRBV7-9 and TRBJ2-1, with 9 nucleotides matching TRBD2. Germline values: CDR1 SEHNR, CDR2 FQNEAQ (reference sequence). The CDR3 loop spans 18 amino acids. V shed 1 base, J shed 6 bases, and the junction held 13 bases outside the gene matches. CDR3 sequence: CASSLGILAGLSRNEQFF. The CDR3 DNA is TGTGCCAGCAGCTTAGGGATCCTAGCGGGACTTTCCCGCAATGAGCAGTTCTTC.

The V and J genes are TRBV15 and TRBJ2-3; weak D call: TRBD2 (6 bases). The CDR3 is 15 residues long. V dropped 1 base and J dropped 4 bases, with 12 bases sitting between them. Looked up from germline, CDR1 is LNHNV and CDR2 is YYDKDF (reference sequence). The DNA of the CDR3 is TGTGCCACCAGCAGAGGGGCGGGACCCGCAGATACGCAGTATTTT. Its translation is CATSRGAGPADTQYF.

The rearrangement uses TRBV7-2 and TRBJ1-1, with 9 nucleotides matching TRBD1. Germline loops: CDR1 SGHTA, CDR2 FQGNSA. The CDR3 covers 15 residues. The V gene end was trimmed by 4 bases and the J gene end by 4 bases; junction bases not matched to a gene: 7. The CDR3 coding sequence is TGTGCCAGCAGCTCACAGGGGGCGTCGAGCACTGAAGCTTTCTTT. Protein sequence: CASSSQGASSTEAFF.

The CDR3 DNA reads TGTGCCAGCAGCGTAGCGGCCCGGGGGGCGGTGGGCGAGCAGTACTTC. Translated: CASSVAARGAVGEQYF. The rearrangement links TRBV9 to TRBJ2-7; D perhaps matches TRBD2 (7 bases). The V and J ends lost 0 bases and 6 bases respectively, with 19 bases between them. The CDR3 runs to 16 residues. Per the germline V gene, CDR1 is SGDLS and CDR2 is YYNGEE.

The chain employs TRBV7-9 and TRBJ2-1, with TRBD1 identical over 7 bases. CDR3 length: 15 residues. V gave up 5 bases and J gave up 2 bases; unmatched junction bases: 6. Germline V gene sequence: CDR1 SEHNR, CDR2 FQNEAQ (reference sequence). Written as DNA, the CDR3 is TGTGCCAGCAGCCACCGGGACAGTCCCTACAATGAGCAGTTCTTC. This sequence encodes CASSHRDSPYNEQFF.

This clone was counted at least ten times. This CDR3 is CASSEGGGIDQPQHF. The CDR3 DNA reads TGTGCCAGCAGTGAGGGAGGGGGGATAGATCAGCCCCAGCATTTT. The J gene is TRBJ1-5, the V gene TRBV25-1; possibly TRBD1 for D (6 bases). Germline values: CDR1 MGHDK, CDR2 SYGVNS. With 3 bases removed from V and 5 bases from J, the gap between germline ends came to 14 bases. The CDR3 length is 15 residues. Supplemented by reference TRBV25-1 and TRBJ1-5, the full variable domain reads EADIYQTPRYLVIGTGKKITLECSQTMGHDKMYWYQQDPGMELHLIHYSYGVNSTEKGDLSSESTVSRIRTEHFPLTLESARPSHTSQYLCASSEGGGIDQPQHFGDGTRLSIL.

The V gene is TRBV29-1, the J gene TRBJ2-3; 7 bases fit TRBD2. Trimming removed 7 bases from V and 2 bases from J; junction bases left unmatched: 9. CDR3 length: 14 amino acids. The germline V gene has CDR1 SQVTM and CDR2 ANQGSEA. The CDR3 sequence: CSATWGGFTDTQYF. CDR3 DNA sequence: TGCAGCGCCACATGGGGGGGATTCACAGATACGCAGTATTTT.

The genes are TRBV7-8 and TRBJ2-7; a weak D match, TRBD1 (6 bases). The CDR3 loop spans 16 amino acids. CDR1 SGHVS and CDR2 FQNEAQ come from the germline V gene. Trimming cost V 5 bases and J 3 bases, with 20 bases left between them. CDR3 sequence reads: CASSRHSGTQIYEQYF. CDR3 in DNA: TGTGCCAGCAGCCGACACTCCGGGACACAAATCTACGAGCAGTACTTC.

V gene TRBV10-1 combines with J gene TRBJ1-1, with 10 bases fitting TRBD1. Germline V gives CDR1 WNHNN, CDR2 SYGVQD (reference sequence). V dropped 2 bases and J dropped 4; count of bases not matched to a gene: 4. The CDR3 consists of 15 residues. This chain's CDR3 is CASSERTGGFTEAFF. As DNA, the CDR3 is TGCGCCAGCAGTGAGCGGACAGGGGGGTTCACTGAAGCTTTCTTT.

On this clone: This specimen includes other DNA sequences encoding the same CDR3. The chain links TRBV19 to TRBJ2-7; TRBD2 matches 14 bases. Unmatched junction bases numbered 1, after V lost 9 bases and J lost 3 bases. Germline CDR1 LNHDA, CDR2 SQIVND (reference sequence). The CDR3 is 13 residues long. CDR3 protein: CASGTSGSYEQYF. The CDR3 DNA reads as TGTGCCAGCGGGACTAGCGGGAGCTACGAGCAGTACTTC.

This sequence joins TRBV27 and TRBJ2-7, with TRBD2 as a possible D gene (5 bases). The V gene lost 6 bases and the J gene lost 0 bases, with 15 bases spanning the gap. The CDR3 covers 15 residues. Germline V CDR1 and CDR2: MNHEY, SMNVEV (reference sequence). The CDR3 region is CASSRRTGSSYEQYF. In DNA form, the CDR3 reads TGTGCCAGCAGCCGTCGGACTGGTAGCTCCTACGAGCAGTACTTC.

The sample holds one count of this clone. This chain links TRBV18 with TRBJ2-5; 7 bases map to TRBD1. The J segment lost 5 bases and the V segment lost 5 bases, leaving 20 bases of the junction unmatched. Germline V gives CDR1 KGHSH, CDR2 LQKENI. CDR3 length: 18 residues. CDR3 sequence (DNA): TGTGCCAGCTCATTACGACAGGGTGGCATAGCCATCGGGGAGACCCAGTACTTC. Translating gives CASSLRQGGIAIGETQYF.

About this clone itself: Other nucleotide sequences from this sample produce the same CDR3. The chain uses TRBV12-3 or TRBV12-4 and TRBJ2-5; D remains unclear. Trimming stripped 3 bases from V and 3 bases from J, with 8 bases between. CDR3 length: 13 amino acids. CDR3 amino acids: CASSFLGEETQYF. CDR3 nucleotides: TGTGCCAGCAGTTTTCTAGGCGAAGAGACCCAGTACTTC.

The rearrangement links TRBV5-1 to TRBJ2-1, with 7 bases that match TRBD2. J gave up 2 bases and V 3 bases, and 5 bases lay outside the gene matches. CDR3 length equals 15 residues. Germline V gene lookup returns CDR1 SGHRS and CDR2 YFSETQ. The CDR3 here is CASSSDGGTYNEQFF. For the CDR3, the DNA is TGCGCCAGCAGCTCGGACGGGGGGACCTACAATGAGCAGTTCTTC.

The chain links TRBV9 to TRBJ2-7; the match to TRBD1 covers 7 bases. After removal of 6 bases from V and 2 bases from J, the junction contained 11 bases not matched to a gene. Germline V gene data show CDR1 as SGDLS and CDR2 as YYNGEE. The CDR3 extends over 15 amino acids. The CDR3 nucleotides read TGTGCCAGCACCCAGGGGGTTGGTGGGGCCTACGAGCAGTACTTC. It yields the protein CASTQGVGGAYEQYF.

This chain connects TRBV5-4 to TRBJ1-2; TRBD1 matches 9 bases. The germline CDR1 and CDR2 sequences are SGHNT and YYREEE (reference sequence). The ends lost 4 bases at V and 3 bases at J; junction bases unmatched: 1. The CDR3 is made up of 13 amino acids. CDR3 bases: TGTGCCAGCAGCCGGACAGGGGACTATGGCTACACCTTC. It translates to CASSRTGDYGYTF. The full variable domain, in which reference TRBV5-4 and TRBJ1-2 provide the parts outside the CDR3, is ETGVTQSPTHLIKTRGQQVTLRCSSQSGHNTVSWYQQALGQGPQFIFQYYREEENGRGNFPPRFSGLQFPNYSSELNVNALELDDSALYLCASSRTGDYGYTFGSGTRLTVV.

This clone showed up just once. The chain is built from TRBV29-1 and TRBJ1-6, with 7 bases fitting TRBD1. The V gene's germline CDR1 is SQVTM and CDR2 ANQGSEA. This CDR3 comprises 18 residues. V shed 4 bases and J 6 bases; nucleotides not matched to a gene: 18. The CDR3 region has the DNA TGCAGCGTTGGTGGCCGTGAGGACAGGACCATAATTAATTCACCCCTCCACTTT. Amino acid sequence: CSVGGREDRTIINSPLHF.

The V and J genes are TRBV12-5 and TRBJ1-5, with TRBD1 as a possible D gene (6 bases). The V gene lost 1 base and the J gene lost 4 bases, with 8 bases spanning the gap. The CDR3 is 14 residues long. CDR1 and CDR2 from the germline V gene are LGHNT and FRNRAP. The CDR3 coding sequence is TGTGCTAGTGGTTTGGCGGACAGAAATCAGCCCCAGCATTTT. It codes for CASGLADRNQPQHF.

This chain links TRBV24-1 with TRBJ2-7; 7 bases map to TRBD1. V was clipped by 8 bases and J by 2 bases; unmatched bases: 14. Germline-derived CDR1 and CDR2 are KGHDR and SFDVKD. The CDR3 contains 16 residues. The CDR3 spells CATTIIPGQIAYEQYF. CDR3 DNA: TGTGCCACCACAATCATCCCGGGACAGATCGCCTACGAGCAGTACTTC.

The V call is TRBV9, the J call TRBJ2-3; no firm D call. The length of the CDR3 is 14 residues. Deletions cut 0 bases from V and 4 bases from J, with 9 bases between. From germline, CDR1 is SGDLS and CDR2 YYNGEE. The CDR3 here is CASSVDPLADTQYF. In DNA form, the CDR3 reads TGTGCCAGCAGCGTAGACCCATTAGCAGATACGCAGTATTTT.

CDR3 DNA: TGTGCCAGCAGTTTAGGGCAGGGCAGGGAGACCCAGTACTTC. This sequence encodes CASSLGQGRETQYF. The chain is built from TRBV28 and TRBJ2-5, with D possibly matching TRBD1 (5 bases). The CDR3 loop spans 14 amino acids. Trimming removed 2 bases at V and 5 bases at J, with 12 bases between. The germline V gene encodes CDR1 MDHEN and CDR2 SYDVKM.